This record covers a single T cell receptor beta chain. Its antigen is still unknown. The data are from a study of cytomegalovirus exposure and HLA in healthy donors. Unrecorded immune exposures were likely, despite nominal health at sampling. Overall study findings and caveats: Previously analyzed data showed that most TCR beta V segments were productive at a frequency of about 87% or about 30%.

PCR involved 60 Vbeta and 13 Jbeta primers. The assay was immunoSEQ multiplex PCR, and TCRdb's table has in-frame clones only and misses some. The sample totals tens of thousands of clones. This receptor was identified in a woman under 40 in good health and CMV-seropositive. Sequenced input: PBMCs.

CDR3 DNA: TGTGCCAGTAGTCCCCCCGGGACAAACTATGGCTACACCTTC. Its protein is CASSPPGTNYGYTF. The V gene is TRBV19, the J gene TRBJ1-2; D possibly corresponds to TRBD1 (6 bases). CDR1 LNHDA and CDR2 SQIVND come from the germline V gene (reference sequence). The CDR3 sequence is 14 residues long. Trimming took off 5 bases at V and 2 bases at J, with 12 bases between the two ends. Full variable domain (rest looked up from reference TRBV19 and TRBJ1-2): DGGITQSPKYLFRKEGQNVTLSCEQNLNHDAMYWYRQDPGQGLRLIYYSQIVNDFQKGDIAEGYSVSREKKESFPLTVTSAQKNPTAFYLCASSPPGTNYGYTFGSGTRLTVV.